This TCR beta chain was profiled in a study of breast tumors, draining lymph nodes, adjacent tissues (dated by TCRdb to the mid-2010s). Broadly, across the study: In breast cancer patients, the study compared the TCR beta repertoires of tumor, adjacent nontumor tissue and axillary lymph nodes. In human breast cancer, the study set out to evaluate how tumor, surrounding tissue and draining lymph node repertoires relate to one another and whether T cells may move between these sites. Study-wide findings and limitations: Tumor and nontumor tissue repertoires were found to be significantly more similar in luminal-like than in basal-like breast cancer. The data were judged consistent with most tumor T cells deriving from the lymph node and then expanding within tumor tissue. Tumor T-cell repertoires showed less diversity than lymph node repertoires and more diversity than nontumor tissue repertoires, and tumor T-cell repertoires showed preferential V and J gene usage. The conclusion that tumor T cells originate in lymph nodes was framed as consistent with a hypothesis rather than directly demonstrated.

CDR1 and CDR2, per the germline V gene, are LGHNA and YSLEER. Germline trimming amounts to 1 base on V and 10 bases on J, with 8 as the count of junction bases outside the gene matches. Inclusive of the bounding cysteine and phenylalanine, the CDR3 is 15 residues long. The entry retains the CDR3 DNA only, 45 bases that are in frame from base 1. This sample was sequenced with an Illumina HiSeq 2000. TCR beta chain libraries were generated by multiplex PCR amplification. The amplified TCR beta chain products were analyzed by high-throughput sequencing. TCRdb reanalyzed the raw reads on its own, using fastp at Q25 for trimming and MiXCR for clone calling, and kept in-frame beta chains. Identical CDR3 proteins give one entry, which carries the most common genes and DNA. In this sample the table shows 120,000 to 150,000 distinct CDR3 sequences, approximately 32% of which occur a single time. Roughly 2.3% of the sample is in the top ten clones.

This clonotype was observed many times. The antigen it binds to is not known. No base-level quality is on record; no much larger clone is a single base apart. Lymph node samples were obtained from the axillary draining lymph nodes of breast cancer patients. The V and J segments used are TRBV4-3 and TRBJ2-1; TRBD2 aligns with 9 central bases. Source material: axillary lymph node tissue. The origin of this receptor is a female donor with breast cancer. Some clones in this sample may be carry-over from other donors' samples. The CDR3 in this case is CASSQGTSAPNEQFF. The bases read TGCGCCAGCAGCCAAGGGACTAGCGCCCCGAACGAGCAGTTCTTC.